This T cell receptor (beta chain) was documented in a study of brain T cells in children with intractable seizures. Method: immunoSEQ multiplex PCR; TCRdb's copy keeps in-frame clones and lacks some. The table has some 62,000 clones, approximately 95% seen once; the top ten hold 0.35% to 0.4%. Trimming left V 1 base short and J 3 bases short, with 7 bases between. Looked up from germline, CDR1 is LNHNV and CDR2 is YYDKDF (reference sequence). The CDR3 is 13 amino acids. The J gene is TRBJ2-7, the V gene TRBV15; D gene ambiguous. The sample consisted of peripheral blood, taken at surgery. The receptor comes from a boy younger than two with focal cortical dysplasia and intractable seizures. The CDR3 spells CATSRATSYEQYF. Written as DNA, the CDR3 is TGTGCCACCAGCAGAGCTACGAGCTACGAGCAGTACTTC.